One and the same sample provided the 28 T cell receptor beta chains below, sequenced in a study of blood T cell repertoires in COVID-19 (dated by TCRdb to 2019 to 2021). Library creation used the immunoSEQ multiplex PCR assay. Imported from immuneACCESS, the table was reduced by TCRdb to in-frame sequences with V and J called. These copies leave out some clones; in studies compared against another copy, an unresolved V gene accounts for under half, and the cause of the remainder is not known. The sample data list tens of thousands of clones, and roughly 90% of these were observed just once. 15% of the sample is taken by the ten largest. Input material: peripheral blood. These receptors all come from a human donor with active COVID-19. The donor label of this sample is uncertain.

Here the CDR3 DNA reads TGTGCCAGCTCACCGCAGGGTGTTACTGAAGCTTTCTTT. Translation gives CASSPQGVTEAFF. The rearrangement links TRBV18 to TRBJ1-1; tentative D call: TRBD1 (5 bases). The CDR3 extends over 13 amino acids. Germline V gene data show CDR1 as KGHSH and CDR2 as LQKENI. V lost 3 bases and J 5 bases, leaving 10 bases between the germline ends.

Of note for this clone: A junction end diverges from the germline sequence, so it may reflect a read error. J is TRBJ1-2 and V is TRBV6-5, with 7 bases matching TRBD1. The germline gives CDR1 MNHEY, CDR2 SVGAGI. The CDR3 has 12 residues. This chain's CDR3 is CASSYSRGLLHF. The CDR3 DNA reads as TGTGCCAGCAGTTACTCGAGGGGGCTACTCCATTTC.

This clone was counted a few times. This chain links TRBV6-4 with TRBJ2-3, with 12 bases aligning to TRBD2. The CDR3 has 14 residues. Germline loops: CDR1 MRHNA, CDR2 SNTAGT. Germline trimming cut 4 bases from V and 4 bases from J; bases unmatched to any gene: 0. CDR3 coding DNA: TGTGCCAGCAGTGGACTAGCGGGGGCAGATACGCAGTATTTT. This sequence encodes CASSGLAGADTQYF.

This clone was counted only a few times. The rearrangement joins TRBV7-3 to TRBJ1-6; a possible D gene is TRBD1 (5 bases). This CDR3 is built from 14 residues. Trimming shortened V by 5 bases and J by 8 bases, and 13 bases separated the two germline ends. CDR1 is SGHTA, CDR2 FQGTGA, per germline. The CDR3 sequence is CASSPRGGDSPLHF. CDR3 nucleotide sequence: TGTGCCAGCAGCCCACGCGGGGGGGATTCACCCCTCCACTTT.

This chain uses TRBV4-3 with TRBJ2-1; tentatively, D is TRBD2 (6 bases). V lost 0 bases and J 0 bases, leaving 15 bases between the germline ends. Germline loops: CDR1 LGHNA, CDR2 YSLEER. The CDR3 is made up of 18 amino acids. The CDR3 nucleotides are TGCGCCAGCAGCCAAGATAGAATTGGGCGGGACTCCTACAATGAGCAGTTCTTC. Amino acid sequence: CASSQDRIGRDSYNEQFF.

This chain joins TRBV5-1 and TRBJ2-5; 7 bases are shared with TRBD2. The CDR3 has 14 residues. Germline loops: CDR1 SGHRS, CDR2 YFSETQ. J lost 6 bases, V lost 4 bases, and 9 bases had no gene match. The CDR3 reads CASSPRGEGKTQYF. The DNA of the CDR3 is TGCGCCAGCAGCCCCAGAGGGGAGGGCAAGACCCAGTACTTC.

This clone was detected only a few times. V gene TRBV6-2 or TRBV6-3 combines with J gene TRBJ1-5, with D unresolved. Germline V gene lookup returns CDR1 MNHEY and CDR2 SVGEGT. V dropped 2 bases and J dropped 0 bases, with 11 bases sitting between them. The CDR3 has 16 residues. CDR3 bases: TGTGCCAGCAGTTACAGAGGATTCCTTAGCAATCAGCCCCAGCATTTT. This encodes CASSYRGFLSNQPQHF.

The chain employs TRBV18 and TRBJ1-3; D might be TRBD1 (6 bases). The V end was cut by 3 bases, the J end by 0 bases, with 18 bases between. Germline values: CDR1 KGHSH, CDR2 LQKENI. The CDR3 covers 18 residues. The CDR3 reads CASSPNRAQTSSGNTIYF. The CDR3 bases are TGTGCCAGCTCACCCAACAGGGCACAGACGAGCTCTGGAAACACCATATATTTT.

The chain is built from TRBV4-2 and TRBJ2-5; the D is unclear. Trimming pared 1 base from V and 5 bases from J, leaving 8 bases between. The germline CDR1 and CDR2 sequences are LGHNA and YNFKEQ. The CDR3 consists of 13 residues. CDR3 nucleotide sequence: TGTGCCAGCAGCCAAGGGGTGAGGGAGACCCAGTACTTC. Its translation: CASSQGVRETQYF.

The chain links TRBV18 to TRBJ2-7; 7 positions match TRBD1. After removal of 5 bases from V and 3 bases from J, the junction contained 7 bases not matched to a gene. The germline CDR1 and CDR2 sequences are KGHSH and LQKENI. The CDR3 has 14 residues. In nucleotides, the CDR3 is TGTGCCAGCTCAGGGAGACAGGGTCGCTACGAGCAGTACTTC. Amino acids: CASSGRQGRYEQYF.

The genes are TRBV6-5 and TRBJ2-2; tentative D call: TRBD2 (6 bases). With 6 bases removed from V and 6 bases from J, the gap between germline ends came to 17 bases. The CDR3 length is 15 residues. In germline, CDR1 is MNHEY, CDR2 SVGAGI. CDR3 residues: CASRTGVASAGELFF. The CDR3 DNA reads TGTGCCAGCAGGACGGGGGTCGCGAGCGCCGGGGAGCTGTTTTTT.

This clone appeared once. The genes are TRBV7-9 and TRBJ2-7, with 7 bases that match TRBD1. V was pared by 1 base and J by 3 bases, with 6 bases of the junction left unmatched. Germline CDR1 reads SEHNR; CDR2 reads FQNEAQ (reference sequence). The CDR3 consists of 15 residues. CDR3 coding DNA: TGTGCCAGCAGCTTAGTCGGCTACAGGGGCTACGAGCAGTACTTC. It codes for CASSLVGYRGYEQYF.

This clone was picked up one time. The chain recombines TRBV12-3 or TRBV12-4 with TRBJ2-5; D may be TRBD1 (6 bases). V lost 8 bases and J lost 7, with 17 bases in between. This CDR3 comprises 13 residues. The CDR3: CASGLQGPGTQYF. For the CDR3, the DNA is TGTGCCAGCGGGTTACAGGGTCCTGGGACCCAGTACTTC.

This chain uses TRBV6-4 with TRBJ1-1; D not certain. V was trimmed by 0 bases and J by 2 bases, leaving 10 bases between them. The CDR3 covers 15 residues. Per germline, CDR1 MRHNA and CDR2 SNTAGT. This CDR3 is CASSDSPGSNTEAFF. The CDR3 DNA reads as TGTGCCAGCAGTGACTCTCCGGGTAGCAACACTGAAGCTTTCTTT.

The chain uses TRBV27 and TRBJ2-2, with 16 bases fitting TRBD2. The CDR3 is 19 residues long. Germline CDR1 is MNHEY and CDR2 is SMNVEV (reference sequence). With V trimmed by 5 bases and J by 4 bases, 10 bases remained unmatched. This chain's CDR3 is CASSHRGLAGGPSTGELFF. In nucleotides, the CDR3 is TGTGCCAGCAGTCATAGGGGACTAGCGGGGGGGCCGTCCACCGGGGAGCTGTTTTTT.

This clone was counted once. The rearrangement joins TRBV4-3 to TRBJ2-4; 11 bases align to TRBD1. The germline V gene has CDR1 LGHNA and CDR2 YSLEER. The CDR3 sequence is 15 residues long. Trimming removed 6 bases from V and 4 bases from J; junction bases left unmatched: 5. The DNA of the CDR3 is TGCGCCAGCAGTCCAGGGACAGGGGGGAAAAACATTCAGTACTTC. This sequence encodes CASSPGTGGKNIQYF.

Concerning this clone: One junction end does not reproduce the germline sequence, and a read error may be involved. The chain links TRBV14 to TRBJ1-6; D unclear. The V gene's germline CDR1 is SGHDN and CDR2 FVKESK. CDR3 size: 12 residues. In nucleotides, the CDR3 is TGTGCCAGCAGCCAAGATGGGCAGACCCTCTACTTT. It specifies CASSQDGQTLYF.

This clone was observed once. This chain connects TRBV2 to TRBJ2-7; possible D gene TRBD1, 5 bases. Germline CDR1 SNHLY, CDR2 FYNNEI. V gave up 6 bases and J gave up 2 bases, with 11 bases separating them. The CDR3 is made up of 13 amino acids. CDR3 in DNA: TGTGCCAGCAGGGGGCAGGGTCCCTACGAGCAGTACTTC. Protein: CASRGQGPYEQYF.

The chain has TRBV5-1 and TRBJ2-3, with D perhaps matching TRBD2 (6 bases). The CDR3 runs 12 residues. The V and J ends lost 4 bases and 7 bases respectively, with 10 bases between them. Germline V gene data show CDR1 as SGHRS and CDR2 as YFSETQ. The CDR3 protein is CASSREYNTQYF. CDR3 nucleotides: TGCGCCAGCAGCCGGGAGTACAATACGCAGTATTTT.

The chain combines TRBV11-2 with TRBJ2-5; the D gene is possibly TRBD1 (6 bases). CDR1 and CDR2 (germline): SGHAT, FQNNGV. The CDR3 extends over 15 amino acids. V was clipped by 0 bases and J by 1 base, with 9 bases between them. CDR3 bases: TGTGCCAGCAGCTTAGATCAGGGGCGCCAAGAGACCCAGTACTTC. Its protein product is CASSLDQGRQETQYF.

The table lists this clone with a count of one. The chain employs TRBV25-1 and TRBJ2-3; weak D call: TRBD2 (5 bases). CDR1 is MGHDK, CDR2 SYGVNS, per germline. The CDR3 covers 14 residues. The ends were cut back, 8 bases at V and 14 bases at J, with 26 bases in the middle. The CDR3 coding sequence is TGTGCCAGCCAAAAAGCAACTAGGGTCCGAAAGGGGTATTTT. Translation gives CASQKATRVRKGYF.

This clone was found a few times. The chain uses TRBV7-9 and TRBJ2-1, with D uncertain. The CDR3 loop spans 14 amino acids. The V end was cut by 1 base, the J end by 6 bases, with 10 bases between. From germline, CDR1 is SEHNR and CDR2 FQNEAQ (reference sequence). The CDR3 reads CASSLGPIFNEQFF. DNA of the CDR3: TGTGCCAGCAGCTTAGGGCCGATCTTCAATGAGCAGTTCTTC. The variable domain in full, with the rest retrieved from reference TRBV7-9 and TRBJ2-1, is DTGVSQNPRHKITKRGQNVTFRCDPISEHNRLYWYRQTLGQGPEFLTYFQNEAQLEKSRLLSDRFSAERPKGSFSTLEIQRTEQGDSAMYLCASSLGPIFNEQFFGPGTRLTVL.

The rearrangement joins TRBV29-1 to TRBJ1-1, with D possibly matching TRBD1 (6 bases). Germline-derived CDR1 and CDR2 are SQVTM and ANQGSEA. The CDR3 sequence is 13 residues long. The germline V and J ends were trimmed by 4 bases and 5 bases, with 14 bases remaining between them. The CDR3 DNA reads TGCAGCGTTGCTGGTGGGCAGGGGACTGAAGCTTTCTTT. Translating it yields CSVAGGQGTEAFF.

CDR3 protein: CASSQDTGYGYTF. The CDR3 region has the DNA TGCGCCAGCAGCCAAGATACGGGCTATGGCTACACCTTC. The V call is TRBV4-3, the J call TRBJ1-2, with unresolved D. This CDR3 is built from 13 residues. V lost 0 bases to trimming and J lost 4 bases, with 6 bases between them. Germline V gene sequence: CDR1 LGHNA, CDR2 YSLEER.

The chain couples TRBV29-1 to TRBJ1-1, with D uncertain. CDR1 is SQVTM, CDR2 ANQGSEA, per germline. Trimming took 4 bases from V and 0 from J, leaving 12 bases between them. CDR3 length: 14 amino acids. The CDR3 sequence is CSVAGGTMNTEAFF. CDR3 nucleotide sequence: TGCAGCGTTGCAGGAGGAACCATGAACACTGAAGCTTTCTTT.

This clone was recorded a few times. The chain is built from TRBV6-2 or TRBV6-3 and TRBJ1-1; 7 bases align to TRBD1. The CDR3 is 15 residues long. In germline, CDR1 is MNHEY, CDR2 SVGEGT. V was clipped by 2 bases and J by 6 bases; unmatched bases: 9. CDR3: CASSYTVDRAAEAFF. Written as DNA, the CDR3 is TGTGCCAGCAGTTACACAGTTGACAGGGCCGCTGAAGCTTTCTTT.

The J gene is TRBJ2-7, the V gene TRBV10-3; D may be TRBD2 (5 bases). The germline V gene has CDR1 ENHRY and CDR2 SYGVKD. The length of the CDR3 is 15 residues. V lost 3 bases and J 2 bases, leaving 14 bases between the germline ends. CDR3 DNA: TGTGCCATCAGTGAATCAGCGGTGGGAACCTACGAGCAGTACTTC. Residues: CAISESAVGTYEQYF.

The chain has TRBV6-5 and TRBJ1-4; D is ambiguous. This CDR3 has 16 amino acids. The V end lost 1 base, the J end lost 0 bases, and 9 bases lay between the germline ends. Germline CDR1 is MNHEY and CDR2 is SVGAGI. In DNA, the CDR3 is TGTGCCAGCAGTTACTTCGTTCCTACAACTAATGAAAAACTGTTTTTT. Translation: CASSYFVPTTNEKLFF.